This T cell receptor (beta chain) originates from a study of T cell responses to AZD1222 COVID-19 vaccine. On this clone itself: Antigen: not known.

Findings and caveats of the study: Most donors were white British and more were female, and clonal diversity was possibly underestimated.

Trimming pared 4 bases from V and 0 bases from J, leaving 16 bases between. The CDR3 extends over 17 amino acids. The germline V gene encodes CDR1 SGHAT and CDR2 FQNNGV. The method was immunoSEQ multiplex PCR; TCRdb's version includes in-frame clones alone and lacks a portion of them. Altogether over 50,000 clones are present, about four fifths being singletons, with the ten largest covering 26%. The J gene is TRBJ1-3, the V gene TRBV11-2; maybe TRBD1 (5 bases). This material consisted of peripheral blood, taken 28 days after the second AZD1222 dose. The origin of this receptor is an adult who received the AZD1222 COVID-19 vaccine. CDR3 sequence: CASSYPGQFSSGNTIYF. CDR3 nucleotide sequence: TGTGCCAGCAGCTACCCCGGACAATTTTCCTCTGGAAACACCATATATTTT.